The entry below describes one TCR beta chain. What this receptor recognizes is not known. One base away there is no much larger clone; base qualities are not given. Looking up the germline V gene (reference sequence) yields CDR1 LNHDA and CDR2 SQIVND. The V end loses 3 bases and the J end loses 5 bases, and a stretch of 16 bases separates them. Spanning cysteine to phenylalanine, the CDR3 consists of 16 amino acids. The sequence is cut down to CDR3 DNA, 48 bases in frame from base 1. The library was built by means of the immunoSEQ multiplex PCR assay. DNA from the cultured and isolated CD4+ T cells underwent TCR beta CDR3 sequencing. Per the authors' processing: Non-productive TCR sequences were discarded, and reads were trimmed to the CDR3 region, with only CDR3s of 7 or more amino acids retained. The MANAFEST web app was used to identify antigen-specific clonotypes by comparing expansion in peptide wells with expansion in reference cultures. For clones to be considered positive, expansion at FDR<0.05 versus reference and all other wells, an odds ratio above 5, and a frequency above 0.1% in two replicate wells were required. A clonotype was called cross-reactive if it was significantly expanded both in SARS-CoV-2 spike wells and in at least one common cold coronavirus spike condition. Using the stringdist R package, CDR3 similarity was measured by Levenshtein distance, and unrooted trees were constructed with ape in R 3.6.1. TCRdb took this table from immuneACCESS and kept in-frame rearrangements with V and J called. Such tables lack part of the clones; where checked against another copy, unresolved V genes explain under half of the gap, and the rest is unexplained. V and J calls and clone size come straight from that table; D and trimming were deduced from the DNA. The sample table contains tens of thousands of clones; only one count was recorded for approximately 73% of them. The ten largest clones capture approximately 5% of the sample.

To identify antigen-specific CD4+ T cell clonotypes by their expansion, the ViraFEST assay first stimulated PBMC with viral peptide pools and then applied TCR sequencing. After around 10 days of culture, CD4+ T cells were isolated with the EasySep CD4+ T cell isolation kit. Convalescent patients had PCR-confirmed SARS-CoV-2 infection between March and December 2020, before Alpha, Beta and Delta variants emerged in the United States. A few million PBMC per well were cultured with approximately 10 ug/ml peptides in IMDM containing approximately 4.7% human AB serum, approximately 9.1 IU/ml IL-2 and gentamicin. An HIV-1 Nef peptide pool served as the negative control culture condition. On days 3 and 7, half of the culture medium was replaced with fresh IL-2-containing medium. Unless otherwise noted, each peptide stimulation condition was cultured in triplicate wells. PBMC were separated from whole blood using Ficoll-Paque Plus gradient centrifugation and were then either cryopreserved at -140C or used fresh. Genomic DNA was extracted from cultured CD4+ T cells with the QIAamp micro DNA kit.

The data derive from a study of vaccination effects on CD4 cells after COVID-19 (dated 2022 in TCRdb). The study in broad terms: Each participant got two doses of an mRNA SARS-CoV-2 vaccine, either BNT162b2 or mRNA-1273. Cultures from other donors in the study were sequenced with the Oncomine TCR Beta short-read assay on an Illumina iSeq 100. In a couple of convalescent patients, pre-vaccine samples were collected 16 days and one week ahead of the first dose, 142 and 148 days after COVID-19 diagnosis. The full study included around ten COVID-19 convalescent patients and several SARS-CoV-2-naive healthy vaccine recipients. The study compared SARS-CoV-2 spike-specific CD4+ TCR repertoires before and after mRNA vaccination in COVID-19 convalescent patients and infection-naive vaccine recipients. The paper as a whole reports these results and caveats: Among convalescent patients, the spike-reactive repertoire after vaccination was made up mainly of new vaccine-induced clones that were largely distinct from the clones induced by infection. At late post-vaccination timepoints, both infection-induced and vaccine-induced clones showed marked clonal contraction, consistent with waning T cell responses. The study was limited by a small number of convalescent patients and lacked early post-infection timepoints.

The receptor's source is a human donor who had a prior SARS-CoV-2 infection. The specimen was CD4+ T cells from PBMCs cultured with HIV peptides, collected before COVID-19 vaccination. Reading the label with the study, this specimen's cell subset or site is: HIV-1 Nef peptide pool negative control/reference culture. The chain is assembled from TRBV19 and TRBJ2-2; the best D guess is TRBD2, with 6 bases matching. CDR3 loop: CASSIRLRGGTGELFF. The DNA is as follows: TGTGCCAGTAGTATTCGATTGAGGGGAGGAACCGGGGAGCTGTTTTTT.